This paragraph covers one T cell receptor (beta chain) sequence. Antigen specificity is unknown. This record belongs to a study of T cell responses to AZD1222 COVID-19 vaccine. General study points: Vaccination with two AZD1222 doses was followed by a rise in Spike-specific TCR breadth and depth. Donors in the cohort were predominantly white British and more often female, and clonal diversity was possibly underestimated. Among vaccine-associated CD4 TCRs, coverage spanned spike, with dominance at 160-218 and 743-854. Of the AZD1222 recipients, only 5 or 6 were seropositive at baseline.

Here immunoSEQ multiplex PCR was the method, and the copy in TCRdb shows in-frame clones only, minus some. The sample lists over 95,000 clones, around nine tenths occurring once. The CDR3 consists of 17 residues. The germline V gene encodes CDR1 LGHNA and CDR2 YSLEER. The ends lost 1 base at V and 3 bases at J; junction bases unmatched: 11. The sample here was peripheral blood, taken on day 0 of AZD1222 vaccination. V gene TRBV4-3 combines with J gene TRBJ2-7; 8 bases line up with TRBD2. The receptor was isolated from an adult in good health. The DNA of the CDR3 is TGCGCCAGCAGCCAAGGGGTCGAAGCGGGAGATGTCTACGAGCAGTACTTC. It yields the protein CASSQGVEAGDVYEQYF.